What follows are 10 T cell receptor beta chains derived from one specimen sequenced in a study of blood T cell repertoires in COVID-19 (TCRdb year 2020). Libraries were prepared through the immunoSEQ multiplex PCR assay. Here the immuneACCESS table is served through TCRdb, limited to in-frame sequences with V and J called. Missing clones are a known gap in these copies; in checked studies unresolved V genes cover under half, and the rest lacks a known reason. This sample gives around 150,000 clones in total; roughly 86% of them show up just once. The ten largest make up 3% to 3.5% of the sample. Sequenced material: PBMCs or T cells enriched from blood (not recorded which). All receptors derive from a woman aged 45-65 years with acute COVID-19.

V usage is TRBV5-5 and J usage is TRBJ1-1; 7 nucleotides match TRBD1. The germline gives CDR1 SGHKS, CDR2 YYEKEE (reference sequence). The V and J ends lost 1 base and 4 bases, in that order; junction bases with no gene match: 4. This CDR3 comprises 14 residues. Here the CDR3 reads CASSLYRGSTEAFF. CDR3 bases: TGTGCCAGCAGCTTGTACAGGGGATCCACTGAAGCTTTCTTT. Filled out from reference TRBV5-5 and TRBJ1-1, the complete variable domain reads DAGVTQSPTHLIKTRGQQVTLRCSPISGHKSVSWYQQVLGQGPQFIFQYYEKEERGRGNFPDRFSARQFPNYSSELNVNALLLGDSALYLCASSLYRGSTEAFFGQGTRLTVV.

This clone was seen only a few times. The chain employs TRBV7-2 and TRBJ2-1, with D perhaps matching TRBD2 (7 bases). CDR3 size: 14 residues. Germline V gene sequence: CDR1 SGHTA, CDR2 FQGNSA. V shed 1 base and J shed 6 bases, with 10 bases lying between them. The CDR3: CASSLEGGANEQFF. The CDR3 DNA is TGTGCCAGCAGCTTAGAGGGGGGGGCCAATGAGCAGTTCTTC.

V gene TRBV10-3 combines with J gene TRBJ1-1; maybe TRBD1 (6 bases). Between the trimmed V and J ends, which lost 0 bases and 10 bases, there was a span of 12 bases. CDR3 length: 13 residues. Germline loops: CDR1 ENHRY, CDR2 SYGVKD. CDR3 bases: TGTGCCATCAGTGAGTCGGGGGGGGCCGGAGCTTTCTTT. This translates into CAISESGGAGAFF.

This clone was counted a single time. J is TRBJ2-5 and V is TRBV14; 9 positions match TRBD2. CDR3 length: 15 amino acids. Trimming at V came to 4 bases and at J to 5 bases, leaving 8 bases not matched to a gene. The germline gives CDR1 SGHDN, CDR2 FVKESK. Written as DNA, the CDR3 is TGTGCCAGCAGCCGGTGGGGACTAGCTATGGAGACCCAGTACTTC. Translation gives CASSRWGLAMETQYF.

The rearrangement joins TRBV11-3 to TRBJ2-1, with TRBD2 identical over 7 bases. The CDR3 is 15 amino acids. From germline, CDR1 is SGHNT and CDR2 YENEEA. V shed 5 bases, J shed 3 bases, and the junction held 7 bases outside the gene matches. The CDR3 protein is CASSRLAAVYNEQFF. DNA for the CDR3: TGTGCCAGCAGCCGGCTAGCGGCCGTCTACAATGAGCAGTTCTTC.

Here the CDR3 reads CASTPGGWQPQHF. In DNA, the CDR3 is TGTGCCAGCACCCCAGGGGGCTGGCAGCCCCAGCATTTT. This chain links TRBV2 with TRBJ1-5; 8 bases are shared with TRBD1. The trim removed 7 bases at V and 7 bases at J, leaving 6 bases unmatched. The CDR3 spans 13 residues. Germline V lookup: CDR1 SNHLY, CDR2 FYNNEI.

This chain links TRBV7-2 with TRBJ2-7, with D unclear. Trimming stripped 1 base from V and 6 bases from J, with 13 bases between. The length of the CDR3 is 14 residues. Germline V CDR1 and CDR2: SGHTA, FQGNSA. The CDR3 protein is CASSLEWAISEQYF. CDR3 bases: TGTGCCAGCAGCTTAGAATGGGCAATCAGCGAGCAGTACTTC.

This clone turned up a few times. The rearrangement joins TRBV15 to TRBJ2-3, with TRBD1 matching 7 bases. Germline V gene lookup returns CDR1 LNHNV and CDR2 YYDKDF (reference sequence). The CDR3 has 15 amino acids. The ends lost 0 bases at V and 6 bases at J; junction bases unmatched: 6. The CDR3 DNA sequence: TGTGCCACCAGCAGAGAACGGACAGGCCCGGATACGCAGTATTTT. Its protein product is CATSRERTGPDTQYF.

This clone was observed a few times. This sequence joins TRBV10-2 and TRBJ1-1, with D tentatively TRBD1 (5 bases). Trimming removed 1 base from V and 5 bases from J, with 8 bases in between. Germline V gene sequence: CDR1 WSHSY, CDR2 SAAADI. This CDR3 has 13 residues. This CDR3 reads CASSEWGGTEAFF. CDR3 DNA: TGCGCCAGCAGTGAGTGGGGCGGAACTGAAGCTTTCTTT.

The chain recombines TRBV11-3 with TRBJ1-3; D is uncertain. The germline CDR1 and CDR2 sequences are SGHNT and YENEEA. V shed 2 bases and J shed 3 bases, with 14 bases lying between them. There are 16 residues in the CDR3. CDR3 in DNA: TGTGCCAGCAGCTTATCTGGCCTCGGAGGTGGAAACACCATATATTTT. Its translation is CASSLSGLGGGNTIYF.